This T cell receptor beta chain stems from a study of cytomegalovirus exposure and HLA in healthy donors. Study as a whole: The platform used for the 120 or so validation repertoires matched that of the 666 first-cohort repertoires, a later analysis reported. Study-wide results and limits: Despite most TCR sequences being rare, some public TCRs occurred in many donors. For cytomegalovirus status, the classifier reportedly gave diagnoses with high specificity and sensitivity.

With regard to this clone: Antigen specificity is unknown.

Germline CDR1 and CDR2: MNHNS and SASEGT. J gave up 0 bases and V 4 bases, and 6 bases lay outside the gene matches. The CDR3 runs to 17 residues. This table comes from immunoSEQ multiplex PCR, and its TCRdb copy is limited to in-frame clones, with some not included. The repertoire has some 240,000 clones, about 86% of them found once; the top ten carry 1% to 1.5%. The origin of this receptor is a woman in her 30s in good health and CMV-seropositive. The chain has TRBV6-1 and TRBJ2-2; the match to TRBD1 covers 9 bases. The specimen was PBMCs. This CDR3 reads CASSGHTGGSNTGELFF. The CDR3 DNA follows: TGTGCCAGCAGTGGTCATACAGGGGGCTCGAACACCGGGGAGCTGTTTTTT.